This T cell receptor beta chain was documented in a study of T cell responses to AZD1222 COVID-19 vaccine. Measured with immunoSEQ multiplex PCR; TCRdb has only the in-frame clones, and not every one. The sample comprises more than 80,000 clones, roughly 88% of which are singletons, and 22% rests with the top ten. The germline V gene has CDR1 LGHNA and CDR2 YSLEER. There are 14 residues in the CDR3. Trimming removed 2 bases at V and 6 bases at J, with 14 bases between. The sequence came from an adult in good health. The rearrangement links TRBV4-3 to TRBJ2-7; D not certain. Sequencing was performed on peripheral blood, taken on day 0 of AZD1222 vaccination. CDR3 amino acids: CASSQQETNSEQYF. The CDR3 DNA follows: TGCGCCAGCAGCCAACAGGAGACAAACTCCGAGCAGTACTTC.